These 30 T cell receptor beta chains came from one sample sequenced in a study of blood T cell repertoires in COVID-19. The assay was immunoSEQ multiplex PCR, and TCRdb's table has in-frame clones only and misses some. The table lists 650,000 to 800,000 clones, 85% to 90% of them singletons. The sequenced sample consisted of peripheral blood. These receptors were obtained from a woman under 30 with acute or convalescent COVID-19.

This clone came up a few times. V and J are TRBV9 and TRBJ1-1; unclear D gene. Germline V gene sequence: CDR1 SGDLS, CDR2 YYNGEE. CDR3 length: 12 amino acids. V was trimmed by 4 bases and J by 11 bases, leaving 15 bases between them. CDR3 coding DNA: TGTGCCAGCAGCACTCCGGGAGGGCTGGCTTTCTTT. Residues: CASSTPGGLAFF.

The V call is TRBV19, the J call TRBJ1-5; D call uncertain. The CDR3 consists of 14 residues. Trimming removed 8 bases at V and 1 base at J, with 12 bases between. Looked up from germline, CDR1 is LNHDA and CDR2 is SQIVND (reference sequence). This CDR3 is CASDEGSSNQPQHF. The CDR3 coding sequence is TGTGCCAGTGATGAGGGTTCGAGCAATCAGCCCCAGCATTTT. The entire variable domain, with the rest obtained from reference TRBV19 and TRBJ1-5, is as follows: DGGITQSPKYLFRKEGQNVTLSCEQNLNHDAMYWYRQDPGQGLRLIYYSQIVNDFQKGDIAEGYSVSREKKESFPLTVTSAQKNPTAFYLCASDEGSSNQPQHFGDGTRLSIL.

This chain joins TRBV7-9 and TRBJ2-7; tentatively, D is TRBD1 (6 bases). The germline V and J ends were trimmed by 10 bases and 1 base, with 17 bases remaining between them. The CDR3 loop spans 14 amino acids. Germline assignment: CDR1 SEHNR and CDR2 FQNEAQ (reference sequence). The CDR3 coding sequence is TGTGCCACCAAAGGGGGTCACGCTTCCTACGAGCAGTACTTC. Translated: CATKGGHASYEQYF.

The V call is TRBV11-2, the J call TRBJ1-4, with D unresolved. V lost 5 bases, J lost 8 bases, and 15 bases lay in between. Germline assignment: CDR1 SGHAT and CDR2 FQNNGV. The CDR3 spans 14 residues. DNA of the CDR3: TGTGCCAGCAGCGCTCTGGAGGGAATGGAAAAACTGTTTTTT. It yields the protein CASSALEGMEKLFF.

CDR3 sequence (DNA): TGTGCCAGTAGTATAGTCCTAACCCCCAATCAGCCCCAGCATTTT. Translation: CASSIVLTPNQPQHF. The rearrangement uses TRBV19 and TRBJ1-5; no reliable D call. The CDR3 runs 15 residues. The V end lost 1 base, the J end lost 3 bases, and 10 bases lay between the germline ends. Germline V gene lookup returns CDR1 LNHDA and CDR2 SQIVND (reference sequence).

The chain carries TRBV19 and TRBJ1-2, with a weak D call TRBD1 (6 bases). V was shortened by 10 bases and J by 3 bases, with 15 bases between the two germline ends. There are 13 residues in the CDR3. Germline CDR1 reads LNHDA; CDR2 reads SQIVND (reference sequence). The CDR3: CATSTGLHYGYTF. Written as DNA, the CDR3 is TGTGCCACTTCGACAGGACTGCACTATGGCTACACCTTC.

The genes are TRBV28 and TRBJ2-7; TRBD1 aligns across 7 bases. V lost 8 bases, J lost 2 bases, and 15 bases stayed unmatched. CDR1 is MDHEN and CDR2 is SYDVKM in the germline V gene. The CDR3 consists of 16 residues. This CDR3 reads CASLRSTGWNTYEQYF. The CDR3 DNA reads as TGTGCCAGCTTAAGGTCGACAGGGTGGAATACCTACGAGCAGTACTTC.

This chain connects TRBV24-1 to TRBJ1-2, with 11 nucleotides matching TRBD1. The CDR3 has 14 amino acids. In germline, CDR1 is KGHDR, CDR2 SFDVKD. The ends lost 9 bases at V and 0 bases at J; junction bases unmatched: 2. The CDR3 coding sequence is TGTGCCACCGAGGACAGGGGGCCTAACTATGGCTACACCTTC. Translation: CATEDRGPNYGYTF.

The CDR3 loop reads CASSHGTEPYNEQFF. The DNA for the CDR3 is TGTGCCAGCTCACACGGGACAGAACCTTACAATGAGCAGTTCTTC. V usage is TRBV18 and J usage is TRBJ2-1; TRBD1 agrees at 7 bases. The CDR3 runs 15 residues. Germline trimming cut 4 bases from V and 4 bases from J; bases unmatched to any gene: 7. CDR1 is KGHSH, CDR2 LQKENI, per germline.

This chain links TRBV3-1 (or the pseudogene TRBV3-2) with TRBJ1-1; D possibly corresponds to TRBD1 (5 bases). The CDR3 is made up of 13 amino acids. V gave up 3 bases and J gave up 10 bases, with 15 bases separating them. Germline V lookup: CDR1 LGHDT, CDR2 YNNKEL (reference sequence). CDR3 in amino acids: CASSHKAKGRAFF. CDR3 nucleotides: TGTGCCAGCAGCCATAAGGCGAAGGGGCGAGCTTTCTTT.

This chain joins TRBV18 and TRBJ2-2; D is perhaps TRBD1 (6 bases). Trimming pared 3 bases from V and 3 bases from J, leaving 14 bases between. The germline V gene has CDR1 KGHSH and CDR2 LQKENI. This CDR3 is 16 amino acids long. This CDR3 is CASSPQGHRDTGELFF. CDR3 nucleotide sequence: TGTGCCAGCTCACCTCAGGGACACCGAGACACCGGGGAGCTGTTTTTT.

The chain has TRBV5-1 and TRBJ2-7; D not resolved. This CDR3 has 14 amino acids. The germline CDR1 and CDR2 sequences are SGHRS and YFSETQ. V shed 5 bases and J shed 2 bases, with 14 bases lying between them. CDR3 in DNA: TGCGCCAGCAGATTTCACCTACCACCCTACGAGCAGTACTTC. Residues: CASRFHLPPYEQYF.

This chain links TRBV10-3 with TRBJ2-5, with 7 bases fitting TRBD1. Trimming took 2 bases from V and 5 from J; bases not matched to a gene: 8. Germline V gene sequence: CDR1 ENHRY, CDR2 SYGVKD. This CDR3 has 15 amino acids. CDR3 sequence: CAISEVRQGRETQYF. CDR3 in DNA: TGTGCCATCAGTGAGGTGAGACAGGGTCGGGAGACCCAGTACTTC.

The CDR3 loop is CASSQLRGNLNTEAFF. The CDR3 DNA follows: TGTGCCAGCAGCCAATTAAGAGGCAACTTGAACACTGAAGCTTTCTTT. The rearrangement uses TRBV7-9 and TRBJ1-1; D uncertain. This CDR3 is built from 16 residues. Germline CDR1 SEHNR, CDR2 FQNEAQ (reference sequence). Trimming removed 5 bases from V and 0 bases from J, with 16 bases in between.

This clone was counted a few times. CDR3 sequence (DNA): TGTGCCACTCGCCCGACAATCTCTGGAAACACCATATATTTT. This translates into CATRPTISGNTIYF. This chain joins TRBV19 and TRBJ1-3; D is uncertain. Germline values: CDR1 LNHDA, CDR2 SQIVND (reference sequence). The CDR3 loop spans 14 amino acids. Trimming removed 10 bases at V and 0 bases at J, with 13 bases between.

V gene TRBV4-3 combines with J gene TRBJ1-1; D gene ambiguous. There are 13 residues in the CDR3. Trimming stripped 1 base from V and 2 bases from J, with 5 bases between. CDR1 is LGHNA, CDR2 YSLEER, per germline. In DNA form, the CDR3 reads TGCGCCAGCAGCCAAGGGCCAAACACTGAAGCTTTCTTT. Its protein is CASSQGPNTEAFF.

V is TRBV6-2 or TRBV6-3 and J is TRBJ2-7, with 9 positions matching TRBD1. Germline lookup yields CDR1 MNHEY and CDR2 SVGEGT. V gave up 0 bases and J gave up 4 bases; unmatched junction bases: 7. CDR3 size: 16 residues. For the CDR3, the DNA is TGTGCCAGCAGTTACTCGCGGACAGGGGTTAGGTACGAGCAGTACTTC. Protein: CASSYSRTGVRYEQYF.

The CDR3 DNA follows: TGTGCTAGTGGTTTGGGCAGACAGTATCCTGGAAACACCATATATTTT. Its protein is CASGLGRQYPGNTIYF. J is TRBJ1-3 and V is TRBV12-5; weak D call: TRBD1 (5 bases). This CDR3 region has 16 residues. V lost 1 base, J lost 2 bases, and 12 bases lay in between. Germline CDR1 is LGHNT and CDR2 is FRNRAP.

The CDR3: CASSSPTGGSFNQPQHF. CDR3 nucleotide sequence: TGTGCCAGCAGTTCCCCCACAGGGGGGTCCTTCAATCAGCCCCAGCATTTT. J is TRBJ1-5 and V is TRBV6-2 or TRBV6-3, with TRBD1 matching 8 bases. The germline CDR1 and CDR2 sequences are MNHEY and SVGEGT. The V segment lost 4 bases and the J segment 3 bases; nucleotides outside the gene matches: 11. CDR3 length: 17 amino acids.

V and J are TRBV27 and TRBJ1-2, with D possibly TRBD1 on 6 matching bases. The CDR3 has 17 residues. V lost 8 bases and J lost 8, with 30 bases in between. Per the germline V gene, CDR1 is MNHEY and CDR2 is SMNVEV (reference sequence). The CDR3 region is CASSPSPRQGMPLGYTF. CDR3 sequence (DNA): TGTGCCAGCTCCCCTTCTCCCCGTCAGGGGATGCCCCTGGGCTACACCTTC.

The count of this clone is one. This rearrangement joins TRBV25-1 to TRBJ1-1; D is perhaps TRBD1 (5 bases). The CDR3 totals 14 residues. Trimming left V 3 bases short and J 1 base short, with 9 bases between. From germline, CDR1 is MGHDK and CDR2 SYGVNS. The CDR3, as DNA: TGTGCCAGCAGTGACTCGACAGCGAACACTGAAGCTTTCTTT. It translates to CASSDSTANTEAFF.

The rearrangement links TRBV28 to TRBJ1-1, with 8 bases lining up with TRBD1. The CDR3 has 15 amino acids. Trimming removed 4 bases from V and 4 bases from J; junction bases left unmatched: 8. The germline gives CDR1 MDHEN, CDR2 SYDVKM. The CDR3 coding sequence is TGTGCCAGCAGTTCCGCGACAGGGGAGGGCACTGAAGCTTTCTTT. This encodes CASSSATGEGTEAFF.

This CDR3 reads CASSIGLTNTGELFF. For the CDR3, the DNA is TGTGCCAGTAGTATAGGACTAACGAACACCGGGGAGCTGTTTTTT. The chain couples TRBV19 to TRBJ2-2; a weak D match, TRBD2 (5 bases). Germline CDR1 and CDR2: LNHDA and SQIVND (reference sequence). V lost 1 base and J 0 bases, leaving 6 bases between the germline ends. This CDR3 has 15 residues.

The chain recombines TRBV7-9 with TRBJ1-1; D unresolved. V was trimmed by 2 bases and J by 1 base, leaving 5 bases between them. The CDR3 loop spans 13 amino acids. Germline V gene data show CDR1 as SEHNR and CDR2 as FQNEAQ (reference sequence). As DNA, the CDR3 is TGTGCCAGCAGCTTAAATAGGAACACTGAAGCTTTCTTT. The encoded protein is CASSLNRNTEAFF. Together with reference TRBV7-9 and TRBJ1-1, the CDR3 gives the full variable domain: DTGVSQNPRHKITKRGQNVTFRCDPISEHNRLYWYRQTLGQGPEFLTYFQNEAQLEKSRLLSDRFSAERPKGSFSTLEIQRTEQGDSAMYLCASSLNRNTEAFFGQGTRLTVV.

V is TRBV7-3 and J is TRBJ2-1; 8 nucleotides agree with TRBD2. This CDR3 region has 16 residues. Germline trimming cut 5 bases from V and 9 bases from J; bases unmatched to any gene: 15. Germline CDR1 SGHTA, CDR2 FQGTGA. This CDR3 is CASSPRGIAGFGEQFF. DNA for the CDR3: TGTGCCAGCAGCCCCCGAGGAATAGCGGGGTTTGGTGAGCAGTTCTTC.

The genes are TRBV7-3 and TRBJ2-1; possibly TRBD1 for D (6 bases). Deletions cut 5 bases from V and 1 base from J, with 15 bases between. The germline V gene has CDR1 SGHTA and CDR2 FQGTGA. The CDR3 runs to 16 residues. CDR3: CASSLVGGGSYNEQFF. CDR3 sequence (DNA): TGTGCCAGCAGCCTGGTTGGGGGCGGATCCTACAATGAGCAGTTCTTC.

The J gene is TRBJ1-1, the V gene TRBV4-1; TRBD1 matches 9 bases. With 2 bases clipped from V and 0 bases from J, the junction kept 4 bases outside the gene matches. Per germline, CDR1 MGHRA and CDR2 YSYEKL. The CDR3 consists of 16 residues. The CDR3 region has the DNA TGCGCCAGCAGCCAACGCGGACAGGGGATGAACACTGAAGCTTTCTTT. Translated, it gives CASSQRGQGMNTEAFF.

Notes on this clone: Lacking the conserved final phenylalanine or tryptophan, this CDR3 likely reflects a read error. The DNA is left out, because the CDR3 cannot be placed on it with certainty; the CDR3 is given as TCRdb lists it. The chain carries TRBV6-6 and TRBJ1-2. Inclusive of both ends, the CDR3 amounts to 12 amino acids. CDR1 is MNHNY and CDR2 is SVGAGI in the germline V gene (reference sequence). The CDR3 sequence is CASSSPGGDSDL.

The rearrangement links TRBV11-3 to TRBJ1-1, with a weak D call TRBD1 (5 bases). CDR3 length: 13 amino acids. V was pared by 1 base and J by 7 bases, with 10 bases between. Germline CDR1 and CDR2: SGHNT and YENEEA. As DNA, the CDR3 is TGTGCCAGCAGCTTAGTCGTCGGGGGTGAAGCTTTCTTT. Amino acids: CASSLVVGGEAFF.

The chain links TRBV7-2 to TRBJ1-1, with 7 bases aligning to TRBD1. Germline V gene sequence: CDR1 SGHTA, CDR2 FQGNSA. The CDR3 sequence is 14 residues long. V was pared by 3 bases and J by 1 base, with 2 bases of the junction left unmatched. The CDR3 loop is CASSFKGANTEAFF. The DNA of the CDR3 is TGTGCCAGCAGCTTTAAGGGGGCGAACACTGAAGCTTTCTTT.